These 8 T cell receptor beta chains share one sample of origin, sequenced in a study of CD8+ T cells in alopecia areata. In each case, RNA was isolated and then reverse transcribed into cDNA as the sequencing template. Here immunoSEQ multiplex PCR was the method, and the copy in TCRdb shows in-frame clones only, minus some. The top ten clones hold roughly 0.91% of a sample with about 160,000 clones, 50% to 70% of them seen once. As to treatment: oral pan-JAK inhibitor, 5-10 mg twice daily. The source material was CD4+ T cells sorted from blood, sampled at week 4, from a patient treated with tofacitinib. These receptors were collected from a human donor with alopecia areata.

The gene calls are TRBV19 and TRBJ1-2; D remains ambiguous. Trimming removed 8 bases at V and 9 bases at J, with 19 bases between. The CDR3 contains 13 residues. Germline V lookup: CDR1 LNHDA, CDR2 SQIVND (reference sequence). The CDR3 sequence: CASEADVAGSYTF. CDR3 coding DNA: TGTGCCAGTGAGGCCGACGTGGCTGGTAGCTACACCTTC.

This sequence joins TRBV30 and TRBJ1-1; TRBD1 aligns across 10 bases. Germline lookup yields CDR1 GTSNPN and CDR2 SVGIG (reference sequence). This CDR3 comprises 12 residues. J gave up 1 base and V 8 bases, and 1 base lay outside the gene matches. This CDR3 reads CARDRGNTEAFF. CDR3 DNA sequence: TGTGCCCGGGACAGGGGGAACACTGAAGCTTTCTTT.

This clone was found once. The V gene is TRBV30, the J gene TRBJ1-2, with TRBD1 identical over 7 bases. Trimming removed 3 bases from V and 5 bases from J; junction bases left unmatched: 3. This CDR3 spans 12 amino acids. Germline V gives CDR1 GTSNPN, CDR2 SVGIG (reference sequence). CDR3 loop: CAWSTGAYGYTF. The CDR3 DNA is TGTGCCTGGAGCACAGGGGCTTATGGCTACACCTTC.

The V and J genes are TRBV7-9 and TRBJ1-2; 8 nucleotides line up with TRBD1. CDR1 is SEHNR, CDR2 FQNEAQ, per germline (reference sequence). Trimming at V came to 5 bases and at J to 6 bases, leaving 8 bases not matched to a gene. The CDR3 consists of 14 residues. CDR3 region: CASSQPGQEDGYTF. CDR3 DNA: TGTGCCAGCAGCCAACCGGGACAGGAGGATGGCTACACCTTC.

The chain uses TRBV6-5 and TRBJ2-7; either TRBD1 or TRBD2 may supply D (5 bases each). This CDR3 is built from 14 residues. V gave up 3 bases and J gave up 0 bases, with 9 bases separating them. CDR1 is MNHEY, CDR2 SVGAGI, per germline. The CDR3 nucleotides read TGTGCCAGCAGTTATTGGGGACCCTCCTACGAGCAGTACTTC. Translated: CASSYWGPSYEQYF.

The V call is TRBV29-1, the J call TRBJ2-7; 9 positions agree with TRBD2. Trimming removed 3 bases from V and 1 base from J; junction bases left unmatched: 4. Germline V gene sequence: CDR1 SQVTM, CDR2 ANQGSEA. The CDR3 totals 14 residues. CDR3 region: CSVDSSGESYEQYF. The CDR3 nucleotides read TGCAGCGTTGATTCTAGCGGGGAGTCCTACGAGCAGTACTTC.

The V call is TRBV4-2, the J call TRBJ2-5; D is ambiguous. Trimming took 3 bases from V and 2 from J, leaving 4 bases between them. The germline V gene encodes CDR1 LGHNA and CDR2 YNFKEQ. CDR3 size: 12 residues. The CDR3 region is CASSQRQETQYF. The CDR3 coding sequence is TGTGCCAGCAGCCAGAGACAAGAGACCCAGTACTTC.

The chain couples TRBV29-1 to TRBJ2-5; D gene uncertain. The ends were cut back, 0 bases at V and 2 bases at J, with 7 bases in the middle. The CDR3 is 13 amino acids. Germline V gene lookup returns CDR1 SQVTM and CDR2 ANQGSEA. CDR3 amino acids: CSVEDGEQETQYF. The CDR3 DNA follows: TGCAGCGTTGAAGATGGGGAACAAGAGACCCAGTACTTC.